The subject of this entry is one T cell receptor (beta chain). The antigen this receptor binds is unknown. No per-base quality is available; no much larger clone lies one base away. The sample belongs to a study of T cell responses to AZD1222 COVID-19 vaccine (dated by TCRdb to the early 2020s). In terms of the full investigation: AZD1222 recipients with second doses at about 4 weeks or about 12 weeks were pooled, because spike-specific TCR depth and breadth did not differ between schedules. TCR sequencing was performed for roughly 250 trial participants, of whom about 200 were given two doses of AZD1222 and 26 were given two doses of MenACWY control vaccine. Trial participants were enrolled by age into 18-55, 56-69 and 70-plus year subgroups, with about 150, 28 and 57 TCR-sequenced participants respectively. Points the paper makes about the study in general: Conclusions about previously exposed vaccinees are limited because only six or seven AZD1222 recipients were SARS-CoV-2 seropositive at baseline. Epitopes outside the regions mutated in the B.1.351 and B.1.1.7 variants were reportedly recognized by nearly half of the unique spike-specific TCRs. CD4 TCRs associated with the vaccine covered the entire spike protein, and the dominant responses were in regions 160-218 and 743-854. Because no samples from the day 14 peak response were available, repertoires could be characterized only after the peak T cell response. The 56-69-year group was small, and its depth increase did not reach significance, likely because of low power. Most participants were white British and females outnumbered males, and the authors suggested that clonal diversity may have been underestimated. Spike-specific TCR breadth and depth rose significantly after two AZD1222 doses compared with day 0 and with MenACWY recipients.

The CDR3 regions of human TCRbeta chains were analyzed by immunosequencing. In the authors' own workflow: Repertoire TCRs were checked for matches against a reference library of SARS-CoV-2-specific TCRs that had been generated using the MIRA antigen-specificity platform. Breadth meant the fraction of unique TCRs that were SARS-CoV-2-associated, whereas depth meant the fraction of total T cells that were SARS-CoV-2-associated. Using the MIRA data, each spike-specific TCR was mapped to the spike region that the TCR reacts to and placed in a CD4 or CD8 class. Log10-transformed breadth and depth values were compared by one-way ANOVA with Sidak's multiple comparisons tests. The table comes from immuneACCESS by way of TCRdb, which keeps in-frame sequences with V and J called. Part of the clones is missing from these tables; in studies checked, under half for an unresolved V gene and the rest for unknown reasons. That table is the source of V, J and clone size, and D and trimming were worked out from the DNA. Here the sample has over 100,000 clones; about 87% occur a single time. The ten biggest clones cover more than 7.5% of the sample.

CDR1 and CDR2, per the germline V gene, are KGHSH and LQKENI. At the junction V is shortened by 3 bases and J by 8 bases; bases outside the gene matches: 8. The CDR3 starts with the cysteine, ends with the phenylalanine, and has 14 residues. Only the CDR3 part of the read is kept: 42 bases, read in frame from the first base. The intended sense of this specimen's time point label: baseline before first vaccination. The vaccinee samples were drawn from two UK trials, COV001 and COV002, one of which was a single-blind randomized controlled phase 2/3 trial testing AZD1222 (ChAdOx1 nCoV-19) in healthy adults. Trial participant PBMC samples were collected at day 0 and day 28 after the second dose for TCRbeta chain sequencing.

The receptor was derived from an adult in good health. The source was peripheral blood, collected on day 0 of AZD1222 vaccination. This chain joins TRBV18 to TRBJ1-2, with 8 bases matching TRBD1. The encoded CDR3 is CASSPGTGGRGYTF. The nucleotide sequence is TGTGCCAGCTCACCTGGGACAGGAGGTAGGGGCTACACCTTC.